This T cell receptor (beta chain) was recorded in a study of T cell responses to AZD1222 COVID-19 vaccine. Study-wide results and limits: Reportedly, close to half of spike-specific TCRs are directed against unmutated variant regions. Repertoires were collected only later (after the peak T cell response had occurred).

Only in-frame clones appear in the TCRdb table, and some are missing; sequencing was by immunoSEQ multiplex PCR. The sample has over 130,000 clones; 85% to 90% are singletons. As for this clone: The antigen remains unidentified.

Sequencing was performed on peripheral blood, taken on day 0 of AZD1222 vaccination. The clonotype originates from an adult in good health.

The CDR3 coding sequence is TGTGCCAGCAGCTTAAGCGGGGAGACAGATACGCAGTATTTT. Translating it yields CASSLSGETDTQYF. The rearrangement joins TRBV7-3 to TRBJ2-3; D may be TRBD2 (6 bases). Between the trimmed V and J ends, which lost 1 base and 3 bases, there was a span of 8 bases. This CDR3 has 14 amino acids. Germline V gives CDR1 SGHTA, CDR2 FQGTGA. Together with reference TRBV7-3 and TRBJ2-3, the CDR3 gives the full variable domain: GAGVSQTPSNKVTEKGKYVELRCDPISGHTALYWYRQSLGQGPEFLIYFQGTGAADDSGLPNDRFFAVRPEGSVSTLKIQRTERGDSAVYLCASSLSGETDTQYFGPGTRLTVL.